This TCR beta chain was observed in a study of blood T cell repertoires in COVID-19. Study-wide context: The origin of the acute and convalescent COVID-19 samples was the United States, Italy and Spain.

The ends lost 6 bases at V and 5 bases at J; junction bases unmatched: 4. Germline CDR1 reads SNHLY; CDR2 reads FYNNEI. This CDR3 has 13 amino acids. Per the original methods: Reference gene primers were amplified, and this amplification served to estimate nucleated cell counts. The method was immunoSEQ multiplex PCR; TCRdb's version includes in-frame clones alone and lacks a portion of them. Clone size and V and J calls were adopted from that table, with D and trimming inferred from the DNA. The sample lists around 500,000 clones, 70% to 90% occurring once. This receptor was identified in a human donor in a cohort sampled during active COVID-19. The chain couples TRBV2 to TRBJ2-3, with 8 bases fitting TRBD1. Sequencing was performed on peripheral blood. The CDR3 DNA reads as TGTGCCAGCAGGGACAGGGAGGTAGATACGCAGTATTTT. This gives the protein CASRDREVDTQYF. Based on the CDR3 plus reference TRBV2 and TRBJ2-3, the full variable domain is EPEVTQTPSHQVTQMGQEVILRCVPISNHLYFYWYRQILGQKVEFLVSFYNNEISEKSEIFDDQFSVERPDGSNFTLKIRSTKLEDSAMYFCASRDREVDTQYFGPGTRLTVL.